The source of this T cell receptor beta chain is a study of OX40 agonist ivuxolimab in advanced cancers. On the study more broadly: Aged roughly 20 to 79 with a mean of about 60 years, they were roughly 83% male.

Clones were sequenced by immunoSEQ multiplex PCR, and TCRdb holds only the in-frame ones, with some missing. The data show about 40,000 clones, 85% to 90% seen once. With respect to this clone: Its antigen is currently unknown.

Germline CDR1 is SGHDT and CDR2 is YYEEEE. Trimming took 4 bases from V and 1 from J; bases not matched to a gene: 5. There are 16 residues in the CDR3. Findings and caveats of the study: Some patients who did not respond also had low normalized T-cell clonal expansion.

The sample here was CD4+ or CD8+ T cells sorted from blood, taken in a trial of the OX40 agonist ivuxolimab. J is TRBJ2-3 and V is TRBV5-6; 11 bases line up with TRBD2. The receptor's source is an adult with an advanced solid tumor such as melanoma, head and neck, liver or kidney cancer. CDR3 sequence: CASSGQLAGGTDTQYF. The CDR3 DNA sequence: TGTGCCAGCAGCGGCCAACTAGCGGGAGGCACAGATACGCAGTATTTT.